This paragraph covers one TCR beta chain sequence. This sample is part of a study of T cell responses to AZD1222 COVID-19 vaccine. The data were produced by immunoSEQ multiplex PCR, yet TCRdb's version contains in-frame clones alone and is incomplete. The table shows over 110,000 clones, with more than 80% occurring only once. J lost 5 bases, V lost 5 bases, and 11 bases had no gene match. Looked up from germline, CDR1 is MDHEN and CDR2 is SYDVKM. CDR3 length: 17 residues. The TCR comes from an adult in good health. Sequences were derived from peripheral blood, sampled on day 0 of AZD1222 vaccination. V is TRBV28 and J is TRBJ2-3, with 12 bases lining up with TRBD2. In DNA, the CDR3 is TGTGCCAGCAGTCCCTTGACTAGCGGGAGTTTTGTAGATACGCAGTATTTT. This codes for CASSPLTSGSFVDTQYF.